The T cell receptor beta chain described here comes from a study of metastatic and nonmetastatic thyroid tumors. Background on the study: The authors compared repertoires across blood and tumor or nodule tissue from malignant and benign thyroid patients.

In the source study's methods: A papillary thyroid cancer distant-metastasis classifier was built from CDR3 differences across clinicopathological groups. TCRdb reassembled clones from the PCR reads with MiXCR. The V and J calls follow TCRdb's processing rather than the paper's. The table includes roughly 45,000 clones, roughly 3.1% detected once. Before thyroid surgery, none of the patients had received any treatment. The sequenced material came from blood. This sequence originates from a female donor with papillary thyroid cancer or a benign thyroid nodule (not recorded which). Some clones in this sample may be carry-over from other donors' samples.

In DNA, the CDR3 is TGTGCCAGCAGCCTAGAGGCTTATCCTTACTACGAGCAGTACTTC. The encoded protein is CASSLEAYPYYEQYF. The chain combines TRBV7-3 with TRBJ2-7; no reliable D call. V was shortened by 5 bases and J by 3 bases, with 17 bases between the two germline ends. The CDR3 runs 15 residues. CDR1 and CDR2 from the germline V gene are SGHTA and FQGTGA.